This TCR beta chain was sequenced for a study of shared clonotypes between healthy human individuals. Notes on the study in general: Compared with memory subsets, naive subsets generally had larger estimated richness.

The CDR3 loop spans 15 amino acids. Germline CDR1 is SGHRS and CDR2 is YFSETQ. V was pared by 3 bases and J by 7 bases, with 8 bases of the junction left unmatched. Clones were read by immunoSEQ multiplex PCR, and TCRdb kept only the in-frame ones, dropping some. The table includes millions of clones, around nine tenths detected once. Concerning this clone: Its specificity is unknown.

The authors divided CD4+ cells into CD45RA+ naive and CD45RA-negative memory subsets. The receptor's source is a man younger than 35 in good health. This chain uses TRBV5-1 with TRBJ2-1, with 9 bases fitting TRBD2. Sequencing was done on a sample of naive CD4+ T cells sorted from blood. Subset reported: CD45RA+ positively selected. The CDR3 sequence: CASSSGLAILNEQFF. The DNA of the CDR3 is TGCGCCAGCAGCTCCGGACTAGCGATTTTAAATGAGCAGTTCTTC.